The 5 T cell receptor beta chains reported below all come from one sample, sequenced in a study of T cells after yellow fever vaccination. TCRdb reprocessed the 5' RACE reads with MiXCR, giving one entry per CDR3 protein. Seen here are about 340,000 distinct CDR3 sequences, around 13% observed once, and the top ten hold around 3%. This sample comprised CD4+ T cells sorted from PBMCs, obtained 15 days after the yellow fever booster vaccination. The source of these receptors is a young man who received the YFV17D yellow fever vaccine.

The chain employs TRBV4-3 and TRBJ1-2; D unclear. V was cut by 0 bases and J by 3 bases, with 11 bases left in between. This CDR3 contains 15 residues. CDR1 is LGHNA, CDR2 YSLEER, per germline. The CDR3 spells CASSQETAAYYGYTF. Here the CDR3 DNA reads TGCGCCAGCAGCCAAGAGACGGCAGCATACTATGGCTACACCTTC.

The chain has TRBV29-1 and TRBJ2-5, with a weak D call TRBD2 (5 bases). The V gene's germline CDR1 is SQVTM and CDR2 ANQGSEA. The CDR3 has 14 residues. V was clipped by 1 base and J by 5 bases, with 14 bases between them. CDR3 sequence: CSVEGTIRRETQYF. The CDR3 DNA sequence: TGCAGCGTTGAAGGAACCATCAGGAGGGAGACCCAGTACTTC.

This clonotype was counted a few times. The chain uses TRBV20-1 and TRBJ2-6; 10 bases line up with TRBD1. Trimming took 3 bases from V and 3 from J; bases not matched to a gene: 5. The germline CDR1 and CDR2 sequences are DFQATT and SNEGSKA (reference sequence). The CDR3 length is 16 residues. The CDR3 sequence: CSARTTGGNGANVLTF. As DNA, the CDR3 is TGCAGTGCTAGGACGACAGGGGGCAATGGGGCCAACGTCCTGACTTTC.

This chain connects TRBV5-1 to TRBJ2-5, with 10 bases matching TRBD2. The length of the CDR3 is 16 residues. V lost 0 bases to trimming and J lost 1 base; unmatched junction nucleotides: 3. In germline, CDR1 is SGHRS, CDR2 YFSETQ. CDR3 DNA: TGCGCCAGCAGCTTGGGGCTAGCGGGGGCCCAAGAGACCCAGTACTTC. Translation: CASSLGLAGAQETQYF. The whole variable domain, filled in from reference TRBV5-1 and TRBJ2-5, reads KAGVTQTPRYLIKTRGQQVTLSCSPISGHRSVSWYQQTPGQGLQFLFEYFSETQRNKGNFPGRFSGRQFSNSRSEMNVSTLELGDSALYLCASSLGLAGAQETQYFGPGTRLLVL.

The CDR3 spells CSGGDGTGRVDTQYF. In DNA, the CDR3 is TGCAGCGGGGGGGACGGAACAGGGCGGGTAGATACGCAGTATTTT. The J gene is TRBJ2-3, the V gene TRBV29-1, with D perhaps assigned TRBD1 or TRBD2 (6 bases each). V lost 7 bases and J 5 bases, leaving 22 bases between the germline ends. Germline V gene sequence: CDR1 SQVTM, CDR2 ANQGSEA. The CDR3 consists of 15 residues.